This TCR beta chain was sequenced during a study of Graves' ophthalmopathy and Graves' hyperthyroidism. The table lists this clonotype with many counts. As the template, RNA transcripts were used to amplify TCR beta CDR3 regions. Second-round multiplex PCR came after first-round RT-PCR with HTBI primers. MiXCR, run by TCRdb on the multiplex PCR reads, gives a single entry per CDR3 protein. This table has some 39,000 distinct CDR3 sequences, 50% appearing once. There are 13 residues in the CDR3. Germline V lookup: CDR1 SGHDT, CDR2 YYEEEE. The ends were cut back, 2 bases at V and 7 bases at J, with 12 bases in the middle. If no ophthalmopathy appeared within 18 months of follow-up, hyperthyroidism was termed stable. Newly diagnosed, the hyperthyroidism patients had under 2 months' duration and were aged 18 to 65.

Material for sequencing was peripheral blood. This chain uses TRBV5-6 with TRBJ1-2, with D possibly matching TRBD1 (5 bases). This clonotype was obtained from an adult woman with stable Graves' hyperthyroidism. The CDR3 region has the DNA TGTGCCAGCAGCTTTGGCAGGGAGAGTGGCTACACCTTC. Translation gives CASSFGRESGYTF.